Reported below is one T cell receptor (beta chain). In the original workflow: From reference gene primer amplification, estimates of nucleated cell counts were derived. TCRdb's copy holds only in-frame clones and misses some; the assay was immunoSEQ multiplex PCR. V and J calls and clone size are copied from that table; D and trimming were computed from the DNA. The sample carries approximately 52,000 clones, less than 95% recorded once. This CDR3 is 14 amino acids long. Germline CDR1 reads SGHNT; CDR2 reads YENEEA. Trimming removed 3 bases at V and 8 bases at J, with 14 bases between. The data were obtained in a study of blood T cell repertoires in COVID-19. In the study overall: Sites across the United States, Italy and Spain contributed samples from acute and convalescent COVID-19. Nucleic acid was either cDNA or gDNA, and it came from T cells, B-cell-depleted T cells, or PBMCs.

The clonotype comes from a human donor in a cohort sampled during active COVID-19. V usage is TRBV11-3 and J usage is TRBJ2-1; D is perhaps TRBD1 (6 bases). Sequencing used peripheral blood. The CDR3 bases are TGTGCCAGCAGCTTTGGCTACAGGGTAGATGAGCAGTTCTTC. This sequence encodes CASSFGYRVDEQFF. The variable domain in full, completed from reference TRBV11-3 and TRBJ2-1, reads EAGVVQSPRYKIIEKKQPVAFWCNPISGHNTLYWYLQNLGQGPELLIRYENEEAVDDSQLPKDRFSAERLKGVDSTLKIQPAELGDSAVYLCASSFGYRVDEQFFGPGTRLTVL.